The following is a T cell receptor (beta chain) sequence with its context. A read error may explain this, as a much larger clone is one base away. Germline lookup yields CDR1 MNHEY and CDR2 SMNVEV (reference sequence). This CDR3 has 14 amino acids. The data stem from a study of kidney transplant recipient with SARS-CoV-2 infection. TCRdb ran MiXCR on the reads and lists one entry per CDR3 protein. This table has about 250,000 distinct CDR3 sequences, 25% to 35% appearing once. Specimen: a blood sample, collected at baseline and between days 110 and 120 from a kidney transplant recipient. The clonotype comes from a male patient aged 25-45 years who had COVID-19 and was a kidney transplant recipient. Some T cells could come from the graft donor. The chain employs TRBV27 and TRBJ2-5; TRBD1 matches at 11 bases. The CDR3 loop reads CASSPGQGAKTRYF. CDR3 DNA sequence: TGTGCCAGCAGTCCCGGACAGGGGGCGAAGACCCGGTACTTC.